This T cell receptor (beta chain) was profiled in a study of blood T cell repertoires in COVID-19. Profiling relied on immunoSEQ multiplex PCR, and the TCRdb table lists in-frame clones only, not all of them. The sample has a few hundred thousand clones; roughly 89% are singletons. CDR3 size: 13 residues. J was trimmed by 6 bases and V by 1 base; bases with no gene match: 2. Per the germline V gene, CDR1 is MGHRA and CDR2 is YSYEKL. This clone was counted a few times. Followed longitudinally, the Seattle patients had been enrolled during active infection. J is TRBJ1-2 and V is TRBV4-1; 7 nucleotides agree with TRBD1. The sequenced sample was peripheral blood. The clonotype comes from a woman in her fifties or sixties with COVID-19, enrolled during active disease. CDR3 protein: CASSQGQGDGYTF. In nucleotides, the CDR3 is TGCGCCAGCAGCCAAGGGCAGGGGGATGGCTACACCTTC.